This TCR beta chain stems from a study of blood T cell repertoires in COVID-19. Study details: Sources were T cells, B-cell-depleted T cells, or PBMCs; the material itself was cDNA or gDNA.

The repertoire was sequenced with immunoSEQ multiplex PCR; TCRdb's copy has only in-frame clones and lacks some. The profile shows some 150,000 clones, about 90% of them singletons. From germline, CDR1 is SGHDN and CDR2 FVKESK. The V end lost 5 bases, the J end lost 1 base, and 14 bases lay between the germline ends. The CDR3 runs to 15 residues. The specimen sequenced was peripheral blood. The receptor comes from a woman in her sixties with COVID-19, enrolled during active disease. This chain joins TRBV14 and TRBJ1-1; TRBD1 might be the D (5 bases). The CDR3 DNA sequence: TGTGCCAGCAGCTATTGGGGCGCCGGGAACACTGAAGCTTTCTTT. It is translated as CASSYWGAGNTEAFF. Full variable domain (remainder filled in from reference TRBV14 and TRBJ1-1): EAGVTQFPSHSVIEKGQTVTLRCDPISGHDNLYWYRRVMGKEIKFLLHFVKESKQDESGMPNNRFLAERTGGTYSTLKVQPAELEDSGVYFCASSYWGAGNTEAFFGQGTRLTVV.